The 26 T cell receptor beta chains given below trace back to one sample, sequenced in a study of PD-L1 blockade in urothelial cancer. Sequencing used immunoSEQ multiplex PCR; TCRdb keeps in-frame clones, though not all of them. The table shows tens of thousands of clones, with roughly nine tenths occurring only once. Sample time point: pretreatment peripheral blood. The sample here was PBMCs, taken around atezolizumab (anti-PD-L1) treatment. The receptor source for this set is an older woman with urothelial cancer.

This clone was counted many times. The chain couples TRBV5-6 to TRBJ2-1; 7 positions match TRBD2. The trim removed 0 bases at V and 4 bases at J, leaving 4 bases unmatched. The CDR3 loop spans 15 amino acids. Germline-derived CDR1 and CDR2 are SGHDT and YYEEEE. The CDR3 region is CASSLGAGTYNEQFF. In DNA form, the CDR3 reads TGTGCCAGCAGCTTGGGAGCGGGGACGTACAATGAGCAGTTCTTC.

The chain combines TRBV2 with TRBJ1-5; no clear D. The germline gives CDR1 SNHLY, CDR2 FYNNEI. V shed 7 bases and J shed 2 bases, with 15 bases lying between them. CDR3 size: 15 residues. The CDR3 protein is CASTGNEGGNQPQHF. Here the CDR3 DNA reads TGTGCCAGCACCGGGAATGAGGGTGGCAATCAGCCCCAGCATTTT.

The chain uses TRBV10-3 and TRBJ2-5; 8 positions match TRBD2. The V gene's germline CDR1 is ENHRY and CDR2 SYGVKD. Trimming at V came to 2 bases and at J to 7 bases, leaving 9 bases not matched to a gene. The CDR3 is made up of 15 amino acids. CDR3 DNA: TGTGCCATCAGTGAGCTTCAGCGGGAGAGGGGGACCCAGTACTTC. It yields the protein CAISELQRERGTQYF.

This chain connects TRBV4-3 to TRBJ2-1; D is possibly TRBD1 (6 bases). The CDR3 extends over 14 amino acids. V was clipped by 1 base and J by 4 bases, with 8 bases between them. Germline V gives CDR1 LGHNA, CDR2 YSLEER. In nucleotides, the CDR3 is TGCGCCAGCAGCCAAGTGGGGGCATACAATGAGCAGTTCTTC. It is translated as CASSQVGAYNEQFF.

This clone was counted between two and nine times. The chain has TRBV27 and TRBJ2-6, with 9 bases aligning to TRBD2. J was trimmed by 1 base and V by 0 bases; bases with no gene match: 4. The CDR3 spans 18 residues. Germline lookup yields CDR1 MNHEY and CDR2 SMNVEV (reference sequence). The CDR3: CASSLSGGRGSGANVLTF. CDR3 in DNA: TGTGCCAGCAGTTTATCGGGCGGGAGGGGGTCTGGGGCCAACGTCCTGACTTTC. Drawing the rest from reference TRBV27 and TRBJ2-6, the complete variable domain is EAQVTQNPRYLITVTGKKLTVTCSQNMNHEYMSWYRQDPGLGLRQIYYSMNVEVTDKGDVPEGYKVSRKEKRNFPLILESPSPNQTSLYFCASSLSGGRGSGANVLTFGAGSRLTVL.

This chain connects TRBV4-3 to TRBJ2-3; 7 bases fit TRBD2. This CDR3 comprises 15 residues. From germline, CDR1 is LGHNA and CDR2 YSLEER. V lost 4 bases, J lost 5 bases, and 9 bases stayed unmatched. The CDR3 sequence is CASSRGTNLRDTQYF. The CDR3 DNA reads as TGCGCCAGCAGCCGCGGGACTAACCTGAGAGATACGCAGTATTTT.

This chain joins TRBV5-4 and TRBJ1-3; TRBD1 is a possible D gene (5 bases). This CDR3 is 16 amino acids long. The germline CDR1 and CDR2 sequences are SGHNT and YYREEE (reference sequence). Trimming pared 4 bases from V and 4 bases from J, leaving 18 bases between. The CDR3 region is CASSAGRGPRGNTIYF. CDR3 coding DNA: TGTGCCAGCAGCGCGGGACGCGGGCCGAGAGGAAACACCATATATTTT.

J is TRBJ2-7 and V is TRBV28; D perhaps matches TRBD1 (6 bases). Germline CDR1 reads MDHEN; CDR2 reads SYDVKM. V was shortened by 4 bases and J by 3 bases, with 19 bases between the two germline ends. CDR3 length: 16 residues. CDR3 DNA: TGTGCCAGCAGTTGGGGGATAGGACAGACCGGCTACGAGCAGTACTTC. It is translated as CASSWGIGQTGYEQYF.

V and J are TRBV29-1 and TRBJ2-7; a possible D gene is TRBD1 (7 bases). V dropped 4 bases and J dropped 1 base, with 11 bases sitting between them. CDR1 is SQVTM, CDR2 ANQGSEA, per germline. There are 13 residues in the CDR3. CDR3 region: CSVGQGGSYEQYF. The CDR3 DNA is TGCAGCGTTGGACAGGGAGGTTCCTACGAGCAGTACTTC.

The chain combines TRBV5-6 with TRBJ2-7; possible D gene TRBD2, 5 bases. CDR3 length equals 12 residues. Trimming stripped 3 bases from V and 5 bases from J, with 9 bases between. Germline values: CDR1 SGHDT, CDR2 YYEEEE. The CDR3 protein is CASSSSSNEQYF. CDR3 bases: TGTGCCAGCAGCTCTTCTAGCAACGAGCAGTACTTC.

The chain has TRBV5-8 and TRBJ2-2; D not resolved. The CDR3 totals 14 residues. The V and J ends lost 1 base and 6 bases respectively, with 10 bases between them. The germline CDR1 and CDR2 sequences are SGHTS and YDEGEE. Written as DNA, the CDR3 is TGTGCCAGCAGCTTGTCTGTCCGTTCCGGGGAGCTGTTTTTT. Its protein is CASSLSVRSGELFF.

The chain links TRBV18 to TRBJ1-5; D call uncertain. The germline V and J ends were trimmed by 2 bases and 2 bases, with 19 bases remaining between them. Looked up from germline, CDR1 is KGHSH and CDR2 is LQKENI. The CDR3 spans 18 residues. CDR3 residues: CASSPTRSRALGNQPQHF. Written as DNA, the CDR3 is TGTGCCAGCTCACCAACACGGTCGCGAGCGCTTGGCAATCAGCCCCAGCATTTT.

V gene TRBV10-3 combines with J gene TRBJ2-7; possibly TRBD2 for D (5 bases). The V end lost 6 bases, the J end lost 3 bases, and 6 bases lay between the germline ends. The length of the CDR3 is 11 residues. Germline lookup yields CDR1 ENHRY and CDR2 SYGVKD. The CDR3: CAISRDYEQYF. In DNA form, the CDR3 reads TGTGCCATCAGCCGGGACTACGAGCAGTACTTC.

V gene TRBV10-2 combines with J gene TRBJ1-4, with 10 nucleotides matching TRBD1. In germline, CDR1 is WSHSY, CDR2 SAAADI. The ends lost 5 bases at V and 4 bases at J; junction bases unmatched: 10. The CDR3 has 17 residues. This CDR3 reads CASSRDRGVGINEKLFF. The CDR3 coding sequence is TGCGCCAGCAGTAGGGACAGGGGCGTTGGGATTAATGAAAAACTGTTTTTT.

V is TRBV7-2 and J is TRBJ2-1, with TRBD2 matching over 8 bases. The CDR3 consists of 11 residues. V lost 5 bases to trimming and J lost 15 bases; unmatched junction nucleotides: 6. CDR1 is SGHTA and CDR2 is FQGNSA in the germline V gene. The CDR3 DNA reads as TGTGCCAGCAGCGAGCGGGAGCTTATGTTCTTC. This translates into CASSERELMFF.

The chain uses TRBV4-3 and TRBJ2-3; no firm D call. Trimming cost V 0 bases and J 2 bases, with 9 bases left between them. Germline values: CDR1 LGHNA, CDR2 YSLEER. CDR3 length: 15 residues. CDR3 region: CASSQDPRYTDTQYF. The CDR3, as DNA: TGCGCCAGCAGCCAAGATCCCCGGTACACAGATACGCAGTATTTT.

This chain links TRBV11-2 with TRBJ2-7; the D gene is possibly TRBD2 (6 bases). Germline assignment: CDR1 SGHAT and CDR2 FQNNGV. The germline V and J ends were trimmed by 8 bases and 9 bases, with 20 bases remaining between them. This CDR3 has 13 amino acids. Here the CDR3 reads CASGLGGTGVQYF. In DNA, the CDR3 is TGTGCCAGCGGGTTGGGGGGAACTGGCGTGCAGTACTTC.

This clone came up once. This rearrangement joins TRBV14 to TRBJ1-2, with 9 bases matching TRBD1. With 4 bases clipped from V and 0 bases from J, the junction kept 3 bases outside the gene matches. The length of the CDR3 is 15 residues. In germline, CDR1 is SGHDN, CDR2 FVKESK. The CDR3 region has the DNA TGTGCCAGCAGCCCCGGGACAGGGACTAACTATGGCTACACCTTC. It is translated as CASSPGTGTNYGYTF.

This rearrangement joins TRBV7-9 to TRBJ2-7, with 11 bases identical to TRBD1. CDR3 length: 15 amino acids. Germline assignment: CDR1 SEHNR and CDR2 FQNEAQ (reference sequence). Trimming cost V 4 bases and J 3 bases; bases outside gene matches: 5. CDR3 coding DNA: TGTGCCAGCAGCTCTCTCGGGACAGGGGGCTACGAGCAGTACTTC. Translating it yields CASSSLGTGGYEQYF.

The CDR3 DNA reads TGTGCCAGTAGTATAGGTCGGTCTGGGGCCAACGTCCTGACTTTC. It encodes CASSIGRSGANVLTF. The chain has TRBV19 and TRBJ2-6; D not resolved. V was trimmed by 1 base and J by 1 base, leaving 5 bases between them. The CDR3 sequence is 15 residues long. Germline CDR1 reads LNHDA; CDR2 reads SQIVND (reference sequence).

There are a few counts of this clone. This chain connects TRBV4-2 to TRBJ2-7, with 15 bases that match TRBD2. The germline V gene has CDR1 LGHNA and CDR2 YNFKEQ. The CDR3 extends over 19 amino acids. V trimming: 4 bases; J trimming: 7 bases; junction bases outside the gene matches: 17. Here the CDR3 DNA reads TGTGCCAGCAGCCTACCATCCGGGACTAGCGGGGGGACACCGGGGGAGCAGTACTTC. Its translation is CASSLPSGTSGGTPGEQYF.

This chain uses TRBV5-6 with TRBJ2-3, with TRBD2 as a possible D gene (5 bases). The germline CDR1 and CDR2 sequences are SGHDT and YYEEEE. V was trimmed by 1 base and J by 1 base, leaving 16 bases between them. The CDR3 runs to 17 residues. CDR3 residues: CASSLNPAETRTDTQYF. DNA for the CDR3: TGTGCCAGCAGCTTGAACCCAGCGGAGACCCGCACAGATACGCAGTATTTT.

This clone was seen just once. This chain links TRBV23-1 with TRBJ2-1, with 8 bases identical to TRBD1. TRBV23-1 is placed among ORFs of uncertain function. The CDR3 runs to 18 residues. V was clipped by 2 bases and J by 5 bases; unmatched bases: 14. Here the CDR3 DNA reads TGCGCCAGCAGTCAAAGGTCAGGGGACGGGACAGGAAACAATGAGCAGTTCTTC. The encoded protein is CASSQRSGDGTGNNEQFF.

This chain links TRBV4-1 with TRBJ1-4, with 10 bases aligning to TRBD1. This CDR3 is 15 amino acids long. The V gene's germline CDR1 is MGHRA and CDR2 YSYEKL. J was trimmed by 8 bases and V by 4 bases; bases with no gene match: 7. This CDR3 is CASSLPGQGKEKLFF. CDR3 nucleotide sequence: TGCGCCAGCAGCCTACCGGGACAGGGGAAGGAAAAACTGTTTTTT.

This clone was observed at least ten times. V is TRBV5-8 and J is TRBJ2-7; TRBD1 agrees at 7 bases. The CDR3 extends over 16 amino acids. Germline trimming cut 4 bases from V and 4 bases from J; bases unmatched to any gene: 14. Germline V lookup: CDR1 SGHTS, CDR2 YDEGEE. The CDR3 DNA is TGTGCCAGCAGCGAGGATACACAGGGGTGGGGTTACGAGCAGTACTTC. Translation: CASSEDTQGWGYEQYF.

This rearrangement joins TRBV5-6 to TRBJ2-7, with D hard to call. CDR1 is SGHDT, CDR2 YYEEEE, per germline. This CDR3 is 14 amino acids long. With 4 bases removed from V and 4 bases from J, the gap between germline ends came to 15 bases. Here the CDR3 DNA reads TGTGCCAGCAGCGGCCCCCGGAGTAGGTACGAGCAGTACTTC. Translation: CASSGPRSRYEQYF.